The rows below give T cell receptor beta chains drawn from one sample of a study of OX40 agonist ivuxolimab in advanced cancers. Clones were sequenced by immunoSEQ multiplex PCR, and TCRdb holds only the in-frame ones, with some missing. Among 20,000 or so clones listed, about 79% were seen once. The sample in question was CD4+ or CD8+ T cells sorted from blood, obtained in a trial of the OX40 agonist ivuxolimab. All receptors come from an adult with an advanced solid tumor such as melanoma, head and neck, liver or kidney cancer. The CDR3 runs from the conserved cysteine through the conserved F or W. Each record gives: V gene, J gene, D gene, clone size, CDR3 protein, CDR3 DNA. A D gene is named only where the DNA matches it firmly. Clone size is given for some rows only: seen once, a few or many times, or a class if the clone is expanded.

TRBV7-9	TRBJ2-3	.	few	CASSPDSSTDTQYF	TGTGCCAGCAGCCCGGACAGTAGCACAGATACGCAGTATTTT
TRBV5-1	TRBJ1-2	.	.	CASSLVYGGEGYTF	TGCGCCAGCAGCTTGGTTTATGGGGGGGAGGGCTACACCTTC
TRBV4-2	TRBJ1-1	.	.	CASSQVVAANTEAFF	TGTGCCAGCAGCCAAGTTGTCGCAGCTAACACTGAAGCTTTCTTT
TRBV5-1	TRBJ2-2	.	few	CASRPSIERQVNTGELFF	TGCGCCAGCAGGCCCTCTATTGAGCGACAGGTGAACACCGGGGAGCTGTTTTTT
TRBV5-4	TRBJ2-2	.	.	CASREWGTGELFF	TGTGCCAGCAGGGAATGGGGCACCGGGGAGCTGTTTTTT
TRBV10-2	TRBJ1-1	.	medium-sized	CASSEPYHAAFF	TGCGCCAGCAGTGAGCCATACCATGCGGCTTTCTTT
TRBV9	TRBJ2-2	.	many	CASSPNLPGFSGELFF	TGTGCCAGCAGCCCCAACCTACCAGGGTTCTCAGGGGAGCTGTTTTTT
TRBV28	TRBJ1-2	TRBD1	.	CASTRQGNYGYTF	TGTGCCAGCACCCGACAGGGGAACTATGGCTACACCTTC
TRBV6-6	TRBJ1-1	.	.	CASSQSSTEAFF	TGTGCCAGCAGCCAGTCTAGCACTGAAGCTTTCTTT
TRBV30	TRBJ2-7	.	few	CAWSPGSIAYEQYF	TGTGCCTGGAGTCCGGGAAGTATCGCCTACGAGCAGTACTTC
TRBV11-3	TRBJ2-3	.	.	CASSFHTDTQYF	TGTGCCAGCAGCTTCCACACAGATACGCAGTATTTT
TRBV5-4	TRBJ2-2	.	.	CASSSGTGELFF	TGTGCCAGCAGCTCAGGGACCGGGGAGCTGTTTTTT
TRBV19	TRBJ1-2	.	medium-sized	CASSPLEGFHGYTF	TGTGCCAGTAGTCCGCTGGAGGGGTTCCATGGCTACACCTTC
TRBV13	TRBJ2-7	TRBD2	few	CASSSGLAAPYEQYF	TGTGCCAGCAGCTCCGGACTAGCGGCGCCCTACGAGCAGTACTTC
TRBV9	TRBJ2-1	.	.	CASSAIPDNEQFF	TGTGCCAGCAGCGCCATCCCGGACAATGAGCAGTTCTTC
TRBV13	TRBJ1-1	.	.	CAVTAEGTEAFF	TGTGCCGTCACTGCAGAGGGAACTGAAGCTTTCTTT
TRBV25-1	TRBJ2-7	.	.	CASSVLETYEQYF	TGTGCCAGCAGTGTATTAGAAACCTACGAGCAGTACTTC
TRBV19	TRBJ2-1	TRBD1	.	CASSFGTGAYNEQFF	TGTGCCAGTAGTTTCGGGACAGGCGCATACAATGAGCAGTTCTTC
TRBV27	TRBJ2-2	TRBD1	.	CASSTRTGVTGELFF	TGTGCCAGCAGTACCCGGACAGGGGTCACCGGGGAGCTGTTTTTT
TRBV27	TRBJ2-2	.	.	CASSPDRGGTGELFF	TGTGCCAGCAGTCCAGACAGGGGAGGGACCGGGGAGCTGTTTTTT
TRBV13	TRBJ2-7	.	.	CASSLEGQRQYF	TGTGCCAGCAGCTTAGAGGGCCAGCGGCAGTACTTC
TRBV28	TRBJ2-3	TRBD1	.	CASSIEQGAEDTQYF	TGTGCCAGCAGTATAGAACAGGGGGCTGAAGATACGCAGTATTTT
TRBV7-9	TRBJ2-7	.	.	CASSLRGNEQYF	TGTGCCAGCAGCTTACGGGGAAACGAGCAGTACTTC
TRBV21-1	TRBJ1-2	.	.	CASSRVPGQTIYGYTF	TGTGCCAGCAGCAGAGTGCCGGGACAGACTATCTATGGCTACACCTTC
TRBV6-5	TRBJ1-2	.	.	CASSYPQGYGYTF	TGTGCCAGCAGTTACCCTCAGGGCTATGGCTACACCTTC
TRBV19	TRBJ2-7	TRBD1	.	CASRPGQGTYEQYF	TGTGCCAGCCGCCCGGGACAGGGAACCTACGAGCAGTACTTC
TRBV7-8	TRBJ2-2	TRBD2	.	CASRVPERGVTGELFF	TGTGCCAGCCGAGTCCCCGAGCGGGGGGTTACCGGGGAGCTGTTTTTT